This T cell receptor (beta chain) was sequenced during a study of T-cell memory formation after mild COVID-19. From the 5' RACE reads, TCRdb called clonotypes with MiXCR, one entry per CDR3 protein. The table lists about 390,000 distinct CDR3 sequences, about a sixth of them singletons. This clonotype has only a few counts. The CDR3 is 15 residues long. V lost 11 bases to trimming and J lost 3 bases, with 23 bases between them. The V call is TRBV12-3 or TRBV12-4, the J call TRBJ2-7; a possible D gene is TRBD2 (5 bases). The sample was PBMCs or a T cell subset sorted from them (not recorded which). The sequence was collected from a young man who had mild COVID-19 (a few samples of this study predate the infection). Cell type and time point are not known. CDR3 nucleotides: TGTGCCGGCTGCTCGAGGGCGGCCCTCTTCTACGAGCAGTACGTC. Amino acids: CAGCSRAALFYEQYV.